This T cell receptor beta chain is drawn from a study of T cell changes during pregnancy in multiple sclerosis. Profiling relied on immunoSEQ multiplex PCR, and the TCRdb table lists in-frame clones only, not all of them. The data show fewer than 40,000 clones, about nine tenths seen once. About this clone itself: Other DNA sequences in the sample encode the same CDR3.

V lost 6 bases to trimming and J lost 8 bases; unmatched junction nucleotides: 9. Germline V gene data show CDR1 as MGHRA and CDR2 as YSYEKL. There are 13 residues in the CDR3. This material consisted of CD4+ T cells from peripheral blood mononuclear cells, taken in the second trimester of pregnancy. This clonotype was obtained from a female donor in good health, enrolled as a control in a pregnancy study. The chain links TRBV4-1 to TRBJ1-2; 7 positions match TRBD1. CDR3 residues: CASRSTGEGGYTF. CDR3 nucleotide sequence: TGCGCCAGCAGGTCCACAGGGGAAGGAGGCTACACCTTC.